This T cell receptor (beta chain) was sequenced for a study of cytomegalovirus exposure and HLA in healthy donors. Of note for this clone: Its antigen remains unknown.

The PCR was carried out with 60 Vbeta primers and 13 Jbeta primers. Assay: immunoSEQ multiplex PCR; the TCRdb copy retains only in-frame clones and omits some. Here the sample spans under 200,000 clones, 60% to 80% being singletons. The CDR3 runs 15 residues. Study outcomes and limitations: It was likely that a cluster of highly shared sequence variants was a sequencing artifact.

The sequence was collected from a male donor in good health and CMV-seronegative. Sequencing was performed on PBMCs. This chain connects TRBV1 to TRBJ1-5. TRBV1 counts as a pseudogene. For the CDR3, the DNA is TGCACCAGCAGCCGGGAGGCGCATGGTATTGGGCCCCAGCATTTT. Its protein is CTSSREAHGIGPQHF.